The count of the clone carrying this T cell receptor (beta chain) is one. The sample belongs to a study of Ad26.COV2.S vaccination and SARS-CoV-2 variants. As to treatment: some 19 received Ad26.COV2.S at low or high dose, single or two shots; roughly five received placebo; per-sample allocation not given. Following the first vaccine or placebo injection, samples were taken on day 63. Sequencing used immunoSEQ multiplex PCR; TCRdb keeps in-frame clones, though not all of them. There are about 320,000 clones in the sample; around 83% occur only once, and around 2% lies in the top ten. Per germline, CDR1 WNHNN and CDR2 SYGVQD (reference sequence). V gave up 2 bases and J gave up 0 bases; unmatched junction bases: 4. CDR3 length: 17 residues.

This chain uses TRBV10-1 with TRBJ2-2; 9 bases map to TRBD1. Material: peripheral blood, obtained in a trial of Ad26.COV2.S vaccine versus placebo. This clonotype was obtained from a person aged 18-60 years who received the Ad26.COV2.S COVID-19 vaccine or a placebo. CDR3 sequence (DNA): TGCGCCAGCAGTGAGACCGGGACAGGGACGAACACCGGGGAGCTGTTTTTT. It is translated as CASSETGTGTNTGELFF.